This entry features one T cell receptor beta chain sequence. Reverse transcribed after extraction, RNA yielded cDNA as the sequencing template. Method: immunoSEQ multiplex PCR; TCRdb's copy keeps in-frame clones and lacks some. The sample lists about 270,000 clones; roughly 60% were seen once. The ends were cut back, 0 bases at V and 6 bases at J, with 15 bases in the middle. The CDR3 consists of 16 residues. The germline V gene encodes CDR1 LGHNA and CDR2 YNFKEQ. This entry comes from a study of CD8+ T cells in alopecia areata. The overall study: Treated patients were given 5 to 10 mg oral tofacitinib twice daily. Patients took tofacitinib for 6 to 18 months, followed by 6 drug-free months.

Specified treatment: oral pan-JAK inhibitor, 5-10 mg twice daily. From alopecia areata patients, lesional scalp punch biopsies and peripheral blood were collected. The sample was CD4+ T cells sorted from blood, taken around week 54, from a patient treated with tofacitinib. The rearrangement joins TRBV4-2 to TRBJ1-5, with D perhaps TRBD1 (6 bases). This sequence was found in a human donor with alopecia areata. CDR3 in DNA: TGTGCCAGCAGCCAAGATCCTGGGGGGGGGCCTCAGCCCCAGCATTTT. This sequence encodes CASSQDPGGGPQPQHF.